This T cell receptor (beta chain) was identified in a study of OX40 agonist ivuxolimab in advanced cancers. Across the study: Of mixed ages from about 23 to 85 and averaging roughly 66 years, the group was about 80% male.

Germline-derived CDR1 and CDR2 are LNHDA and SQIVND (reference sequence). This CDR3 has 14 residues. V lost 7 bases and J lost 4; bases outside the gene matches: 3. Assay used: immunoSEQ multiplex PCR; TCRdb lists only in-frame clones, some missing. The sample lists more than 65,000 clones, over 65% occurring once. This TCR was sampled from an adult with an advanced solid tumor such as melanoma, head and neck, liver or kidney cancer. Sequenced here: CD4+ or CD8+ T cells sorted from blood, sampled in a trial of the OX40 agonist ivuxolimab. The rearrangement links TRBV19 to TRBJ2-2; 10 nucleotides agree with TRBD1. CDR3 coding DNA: TGTGCCAGTATGTGGACAGGGGGCACCGGGGAGCTGTTTTTT. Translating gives CASMWTGGTGELFF.